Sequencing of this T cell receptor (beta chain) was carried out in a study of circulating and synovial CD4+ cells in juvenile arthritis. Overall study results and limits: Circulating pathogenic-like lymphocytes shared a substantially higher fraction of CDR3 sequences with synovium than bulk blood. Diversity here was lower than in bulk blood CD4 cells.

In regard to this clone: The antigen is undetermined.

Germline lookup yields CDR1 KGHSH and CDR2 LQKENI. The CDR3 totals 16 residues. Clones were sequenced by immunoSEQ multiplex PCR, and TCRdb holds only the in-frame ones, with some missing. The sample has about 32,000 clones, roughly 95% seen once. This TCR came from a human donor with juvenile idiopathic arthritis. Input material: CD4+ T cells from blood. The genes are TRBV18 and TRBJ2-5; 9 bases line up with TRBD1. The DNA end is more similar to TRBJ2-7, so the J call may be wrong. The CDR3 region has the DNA TGTGCCAGCTCACCGTTCGGCTTAGGACAGGGGAACGAGCAGTACTTC. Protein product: CASSPFGLGQGNEQYF.